This paragraph reports one T cell receptor beta chain. Its antigen is undetermined. RNA extraction and reverse transcription yielded cDNA as sequencing template. This table comes from immunoSEQ multiplex PCR, and its TCRdb copy is limited to in-frame clones, with some not included. The sample has about 30,000 clones; less than 75% are singletons. Per germline, CDR1 SQVTM and CDR2 ANQGSEA. Unmatched junction bases numbered 6, after V lost 0 bases and J lost 4 bases. The CDR3 extends over 14 amino acids. The sample originates from a study of CD8+ T cells in alopecia areata. Study-wide results and caveats: Higher clonality than in normal scalp was seen in lesional scalp, especially alopecia totalis/universalis.

Sequenced input: NKG2D-high CD8+ T cells sorted from blood. The genes are TRBV29-1 and TRBJ2-7; TRBD1 aligns across 7 bases. This receptor was identified in a human donor with alopecia areata. Here the CDR3 reads CSVEEGDRAYEQYF. CDR3 bases: TGCAGCGTTGAAGAAGGTGACAGGGCTTACGAGCAGTACTTC.